One sample yielded the 5 T cell receptor beta chains listed below, sequenced in a study of cytomegalovirus exposure and HLA in healthy donors. The primer mix had 60 Vbeta and 13 Jbeta primers. TCRdb's copy holds only in-frame clones and misses some; the assay was immunoSEQ multiplex PCR. The data show around 120,000 clones, approximately 80% seen once. Sequenced material: PBMCs. The receptors were sampled from a girl aged 2 to 10 in good health and CMV-seronegative.

V usage is TRBV19 and J usage is TRBJ2-7, with a possible D match to TRBD2 (5 bases). Germline loops: CDR1 LNHDA, CDR2 SQIVND (reference sequence). The ends were cut back, 3 bases at V and 5 bases at J, with 11 bases in the middle. This CDR3 has 13 residues. CDR3 in DNA: TGTGCCAGTAGTATGGGGAGAATGGACGAGCAGTACTTC. Its translation: CASSMGRMDEQYF.

The chain joins TRBV18 to TRBJ1-1; a weak D match, TRBD1 (5 bases). The V end was cut by 1 base, the J end by 1 base, with 7 bases between. Germline V lookup: CDR1 KGHSH, CDR2 LQKENI. There are 14 residues in the CDR3. CDR3 residues: CASSPRGENTEAFF. CDR3 coding DNA: TGTGCCAGCTCACCACGGGGGGAGAACACTGAAGCTTTCTTT.

Notes on this clone: This specimen includes other DNA sequences encoding the same CDR3. The chain has TRBV6-4 and TRBJ2-3; TRBD2 matches 9 bases. V lost 0 bases and J lost 3; bases outside the gene matches: 4. This CDR3 spans 16 amino acids. In germline, CDR1 is MRHNA, CDR2 SNTAGT. CDR3 sequence: CASSDSSSGGTDTQYF. Written as DNA, the CDR3 is TGTGCCAGCAGTGACTCGTCCAGCGGGGGGACAGATACGCAGTATTTT.

The chain employs TRBV28 and TRBJ1-1; unclear D gene. This CDR3 has 15 residues. Germline-derived CDR1 and CDR2 are MDHEN and SYDVKM. The V end was cut by 3 bases, the J end by 4 bases, with 15 bases between. The CDR3 is CASSFQPRFATEAFF. Here the CDR3 DNA reads TGTGCCAGCAGTTTCCAACCCAGGTTTGCCACTGAAGCTTTCTTT.

The chain joins TRBV6-5 to TRBJ2-3; 11 positions match TRBD1. Germline CDR1 MNHEY, CDR2 SVGAGI. The ends lost 8 bases at V and 8 bases at J; junction bases unmatched: 9. This CDR3 is 14 amino acids long. The CDR3 sequence is CASRKPGQGGTQYF. The DNA for the CDR3 is TGTGCCAGCCGAAAACCGGGACAGGGGGGTACGCAGTATTTT.